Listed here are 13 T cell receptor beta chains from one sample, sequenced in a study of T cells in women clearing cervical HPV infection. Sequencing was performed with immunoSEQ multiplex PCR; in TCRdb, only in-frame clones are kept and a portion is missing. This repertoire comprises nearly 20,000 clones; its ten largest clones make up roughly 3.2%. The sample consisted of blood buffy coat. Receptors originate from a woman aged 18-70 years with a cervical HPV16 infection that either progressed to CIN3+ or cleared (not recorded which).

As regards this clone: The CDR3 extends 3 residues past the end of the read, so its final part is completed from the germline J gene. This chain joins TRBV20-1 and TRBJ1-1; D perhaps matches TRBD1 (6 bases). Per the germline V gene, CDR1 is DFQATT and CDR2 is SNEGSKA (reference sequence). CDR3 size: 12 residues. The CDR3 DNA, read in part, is TGCAGTGCTAGGGTACAGGGAACTCGA. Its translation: CSARVQGTR. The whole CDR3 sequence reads CSARVQGTRAFF.

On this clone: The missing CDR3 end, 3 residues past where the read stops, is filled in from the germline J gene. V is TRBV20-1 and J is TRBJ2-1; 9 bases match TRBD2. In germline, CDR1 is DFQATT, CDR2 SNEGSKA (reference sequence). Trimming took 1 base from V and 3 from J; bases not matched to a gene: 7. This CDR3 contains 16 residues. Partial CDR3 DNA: TGCAGTGCTAGAGCTCGCGGGGGGGGACGCTACAATGAG. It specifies CSARARGGGRYNE. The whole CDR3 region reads CSARARGGGRYNEQFF.

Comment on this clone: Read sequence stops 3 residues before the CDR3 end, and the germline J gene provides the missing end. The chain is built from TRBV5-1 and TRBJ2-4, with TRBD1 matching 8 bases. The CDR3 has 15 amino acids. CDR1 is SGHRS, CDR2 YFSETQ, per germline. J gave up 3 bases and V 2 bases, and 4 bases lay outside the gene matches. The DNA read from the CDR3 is TGCGCCAGCAGCTTAGGACAGGGCGACAAAAACATT. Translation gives CASSLGQGDKNI. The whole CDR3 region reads CASSLGQGDKNIQYF.

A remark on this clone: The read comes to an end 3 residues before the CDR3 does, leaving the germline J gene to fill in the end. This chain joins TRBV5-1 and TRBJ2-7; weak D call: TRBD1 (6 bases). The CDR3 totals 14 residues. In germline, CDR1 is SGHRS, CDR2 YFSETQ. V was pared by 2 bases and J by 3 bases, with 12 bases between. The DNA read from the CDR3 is TGCGCCAGCAGCTTCGGGACAAATAGCTACGAG. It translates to CASSFGTNSYE. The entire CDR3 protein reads CASSFGTNSYEQYF.

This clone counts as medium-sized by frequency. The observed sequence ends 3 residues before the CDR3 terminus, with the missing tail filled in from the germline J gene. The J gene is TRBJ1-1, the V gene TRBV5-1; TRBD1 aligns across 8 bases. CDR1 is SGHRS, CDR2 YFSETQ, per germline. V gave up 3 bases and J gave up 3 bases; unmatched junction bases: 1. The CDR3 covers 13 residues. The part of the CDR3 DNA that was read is TGCGCCAGCAGCTCACAGGGGGACACTGAA. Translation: CASSSQGDTE. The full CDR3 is CASSSQGDTEAFF.

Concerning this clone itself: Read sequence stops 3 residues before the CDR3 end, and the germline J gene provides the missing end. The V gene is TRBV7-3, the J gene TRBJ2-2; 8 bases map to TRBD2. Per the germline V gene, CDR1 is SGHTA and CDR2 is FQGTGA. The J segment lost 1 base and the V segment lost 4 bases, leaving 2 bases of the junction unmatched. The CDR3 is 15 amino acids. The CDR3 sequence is CASSSRGGNTGELFF. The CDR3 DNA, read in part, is TGTGCCAGCAGCTCTCGGGGGGGGAACACCGGGGAG.

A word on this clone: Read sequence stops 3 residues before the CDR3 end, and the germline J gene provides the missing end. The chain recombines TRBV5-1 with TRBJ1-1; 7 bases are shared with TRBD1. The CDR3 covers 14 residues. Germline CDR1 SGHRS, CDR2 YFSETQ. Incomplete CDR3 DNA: TGCGCCAGCAGCTCGGGACAGTTGAACGAGGTA. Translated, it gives CASSSGQLNEV. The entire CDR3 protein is CASSSGQLNEVAFF.

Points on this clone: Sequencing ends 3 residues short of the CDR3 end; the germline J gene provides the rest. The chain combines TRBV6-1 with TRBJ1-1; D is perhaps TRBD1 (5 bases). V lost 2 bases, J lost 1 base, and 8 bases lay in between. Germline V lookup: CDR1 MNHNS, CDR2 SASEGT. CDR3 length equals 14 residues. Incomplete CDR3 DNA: TGTGCCAGCAGTGAAAGGGGTCCGAACACTGAA. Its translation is CASSERGPNTE. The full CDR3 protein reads CASSERGPNTEAFF.

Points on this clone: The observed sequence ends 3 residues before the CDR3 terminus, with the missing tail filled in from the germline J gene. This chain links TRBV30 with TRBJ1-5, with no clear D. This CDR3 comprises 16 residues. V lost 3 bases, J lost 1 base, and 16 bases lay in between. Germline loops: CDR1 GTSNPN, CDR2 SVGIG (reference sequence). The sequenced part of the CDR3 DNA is TGTGCCTGGAGGAGACGAGGAAGCGAGAGCAATCAGCCC. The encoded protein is CAWRRRGSESNQP. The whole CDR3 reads CAWRRRGSESNQPQHF.

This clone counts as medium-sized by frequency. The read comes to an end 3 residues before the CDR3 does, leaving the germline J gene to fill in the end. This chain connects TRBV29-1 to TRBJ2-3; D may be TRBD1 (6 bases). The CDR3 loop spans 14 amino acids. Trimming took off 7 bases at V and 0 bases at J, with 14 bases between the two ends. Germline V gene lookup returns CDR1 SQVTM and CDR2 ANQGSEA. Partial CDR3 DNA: TGCAGCGCTTCTACAGGGTCTAGCACAGATACG. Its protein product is CSASTGSSTDT. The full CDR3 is CSASTGSSTDTQYF.

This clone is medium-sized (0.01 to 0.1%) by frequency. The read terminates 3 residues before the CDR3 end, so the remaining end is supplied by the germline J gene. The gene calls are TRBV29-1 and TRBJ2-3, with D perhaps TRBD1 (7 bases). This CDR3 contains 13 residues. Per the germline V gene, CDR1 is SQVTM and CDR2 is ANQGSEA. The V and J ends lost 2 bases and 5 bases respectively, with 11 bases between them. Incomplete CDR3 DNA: TGCAGCGTTGAACAGGGGGGCCGAGATACG. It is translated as CSVEQGGRDT. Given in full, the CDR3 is CSVEQGGRDTQYF.

Here the CDR3 reads CSAERQMNTEAFF. Incomplete CDR3 DNA: TGCAGTGCAGAACGACAGATGAACACTGAA. The chain carries TRBV20-1 and TRBJ1-1; D might be TRBD1 (5 bases). From the germline J gene comes the end of the CDR3, since the read stops 3 residues before it. Germline assignment: CDR1 DFQATT and CDR2 SNEGSKA (reference sequence). V was pared by 6 bases and J by 0 bases, with 11 bases between. CDR3 length: 13 amino acids.

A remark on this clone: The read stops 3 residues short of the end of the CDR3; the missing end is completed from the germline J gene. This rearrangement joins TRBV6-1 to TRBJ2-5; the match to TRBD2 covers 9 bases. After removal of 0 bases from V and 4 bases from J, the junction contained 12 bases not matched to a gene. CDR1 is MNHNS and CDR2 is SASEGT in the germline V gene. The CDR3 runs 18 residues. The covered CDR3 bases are TGTGCCAGCAGTGAAGCTACAGGCGGGGGGGCCCGTTCAGAGACC. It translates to CASSEATGGGARSET. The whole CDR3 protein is CASSEATGGGARSETQYF.